What follows are 26 T cell receptor beta chains derived from one specimen sequenced in a study of cytomegalovirus exposure and HLA in healthy donors. The PCR employed 60 Vbeta primers together with 13 Jbeta primers. Data came from immunoSEQ multiplex PCR; TCRdb stores just in-frame clones and leaves some out. The table lists some 100,000 clones, roughly 80% of them singletons. Sequencing was done on a sample of PBMCs. The receptors stem from a woman aged 45-60 years in good health and CMV-seropositive.

As for this clone: Germline and junction disagree at one end, which may indicate a read error. The chain recombines TRBV7-9 with TRBJ1-2; 9 nucleotides line up with TRBD1. This CDR3 region has 16 residues. Germline V gene lookup returns CDR1 SEHNR and CDR2 FQNEAQ (reference sequence). The CDR3 nucleotides are TGTTCCAGCAGCTTAGACAGGGGGGTCCAAAGGGATGGCTACACCTTC. Translated: CSSSLDRGVQRDGYTF. Looking up the rest from reference TRBV7-9 and TRBJ1-2 gives the full variable domain: DTGVSQNPRHKITKRGQNVTFRCDPISEHNRLYWYRQTLGQGPEFLTYFQNEAQLEKSRLLSDRFSAERPKGSFSTLEIQRTEQGDSAMYLCSSSLDRGVQRDGYTFGSGTRLTVV.

J is TRBJ2-5 and V is TRBV10-3; TRBD1 aligns across 9 bases. The CDR3 extends over 14 amino acids. CDR1 ENHRY and CDR2 SYGVKD come from the germline V gene. The ends lost 3 bases at V and 4 bases at J; junction bases unmatched: 3. The CDR3 DNA sequence: TGTGCCATCAGTGACGGACAGGGGCGAGAGACCCAGTACTTC. Protein: CAISDGQGRETQYF.

This chain uses TRBV29-1 with TRBJ2-7; TRBD1 matches 11 bases. The germline V gene encodes CDR1 SQVTM and CDR2 ANQGSEA. This CDR3 has 14 amino acids. Losses at the gene ends were 6 bases for V and 6 bases for J; bases not matched to a gene: 10. CDR3 residues: CSVRTGGAPGEQYF. As DNA, the CDR3 is TGCAGCGTCCGGACAGGGGGCGCCCCCGGCGAGCAGTACTTC.

Comments on this clone: Germline and junction disagree at one end, which may indicate a read error. The chain employs TRBV4-1 and TRBJ2-4, with 7 nucleotides matching TRBD2. Germline lookup yields CDR1 MGHRA and CDR2 YSYEKL. This CDR3 comprises 18 residues. The CDR3 region is CASSQGFRAGPSKNSQYF. The CDR3 DNA sequence: TGCGCCAGCAGCCAAGGTTTCAGAGCGGGACCTTCCAAAAACAGTCAGTACTTC.

The DNA for the CDR3 is TGCGCCAGCAGCGAGACAGGGGTGGGTTCACCCCTCCACTTT. This gives the protein CASSETGVGSPLHF. The chain recombines TRBV5-1 with TRBJ1-6, with 8 positions matching TRBD1. This CDR3 has 14 residues. Germline lookup yields CDR1 SGHRS and CDR2 YFSETQ. V trimming: 4 bases; J trimming: 9 bases; junction bases outside the gene matches: 6.

The rearrangement links TRBV29-1 to TRBJ1-1; possibly TRBD1 for D (5 bases). The CDR3 runs 14 residues. Trimming pared 1 base from V and 5 bases from J, leaving 14 bases between. Germline lookup yields CDR1 SQVTM and CDR2 ANQGSEA. CDR3 bases: TGCAGCGTTGAAGTCCCACGGGGGGAGACTGAAGCTTTCTTT. This sequence encodes CSVEVPRGETEAFF.

The chain has TRBV4-1 and TRBJ2-2, with a possible D match to TRBD1 (6 bases). Germline V gene data show CDR1 as MGHRA and CDR2 as YSYEKL. The CDR3 contains 14 residues. Trimming removed 1 base from V and 5 bases from J, with 8 bases in between. CDR3 residues: CASSQVQGTGELFF. As DNA, the CDR3 is TGCGCCAGCAGCCAAGTCCAGGGGACCGGGGAGCTGTTTTTT.

The chain employs TRBV27 and TRBJ1-2; a possible D gene is TRBD1 (6 bases). The CDR3 is made up of 16 amino acids. Germline values: CDR1 MNHEY, CDR2 SMNVEV (reference sequence). The V end lost 4 bases, the J end lost 9 bases, and 24 bases lay between the germline ends. The CDR3, as DNA: TGTGCCAGCAGTTACGCACCCGGGGGGCGGGGCGTGCGCTACACCTTC. Translation gives CASSYAPGGRGVRYTF.

V and J are TRBV19 and TRBJ2-1, with 9 bases that match TRBD2. This CDR3 spans 19 amino acids. Trimming at V came to 5 bases and at J to 5 bases, leaving 19 bases not matched to a gene. From germline, CDR1 is LNHDA and CDR2 SQIVND (reference sequence). The CDR3 here is CASSSAIQTLAGINNEQFF. The CDR3 nucleotides are TGTGCCAGTAGTTCCGCCATACAAACCCTAGCGGGGATCAACAATGAGCAGTTCTTC.

This chain uses TRBV7-9 with TRBJ2-7; D perhaps matches TRBD2 (7 bases). The ends were cut back, 1 base at V and 2 bases at J, with 15 bases in the middle. Germline V CDR1 and CDR2: SEHNR, FQNEAQ (reference sequence). This CDR3 has 16 amino acids. DNA of the CDR3: TGTGCCAGCAGCTTAGATAGGGGGGGGCATGCCTACGAGCAGTACTTC. This encodes CASSLDRGGHAYEQYF.

This clone was seen a handful of times. CDR3 sequence: CASSYRTGGGGETQYF. As DNA, the CDR3 is TGCGCCAGCAGCTACCGGACAGGGGGAGGGGGGGAGACCCAGTACTTC. The chain has TRBV4-1 and TRBJ2-5; 10 positions match TRBD1. V lost 5 bases to trimming and J lost 5 bases; unmatched junction nucleotides: 11. The germline V gene has CDR1 MGHRA and CDR2 YSYEKL. CDR3 size: 16 residues.

The V gene is TRBV5-1, the J gene TRBJ2-4, with TRBD2 as a possible D gene (6 bases). CDR1 and CDR2 (germline): SGHRS, YFSETQ. Trimming shortened V by 0 bases and J by 0 bases, and 10 bases separated the two germline ends. The CDR3 consists of 16 residues. This CDR3 is CASSLAGGPAKNIQYF. DNA for the CDR3: TGCGCCAGCAGCTTGGCCGGGGGTCCAGCCAAAAACATTCAGTACTTC.

The gene calls are TRBV5-4 and TRBJ2-2, with TRBD2 matching 8 bases. Germline lookup yields CDR1 SGHNT and CDR2 YYREEE (reference sequence). This CDR3 comprises 13 residues. The J segment lost 3 bases and the V segment lost 7 bases, leaving 2 bases of the junction unmatched. The CDR3 is CASASGHTGELFF. The CDR3 DNA reads TGTGCCAGCGCTAGCGGGCACACCGGGGAGCTGTTTTTT.

This chain joins TRBV10-3 and TRBJ2-1; no clear D gene. CDR1 and CDR2 (germline): ENHRY, SYGVKD. The V gene lost 0 bases and the J gene lost 10 bases, with 10 bases spanning the gap. CDR3 length: 13 amino acids. Here the CDR3 reads CAISESLYLEQFF. In nucleotides, the CDR3 is TGTGCCATCAGTGAGTCGTTGTATCTGGAGCAGTTCTTC.

V and J are TRBV19 and TRBJ2-3; D might be TRBD2 (5 bases). Germline V lookup: CDR1 LNHDA, CDR2 SQIVND (reference sequence). The CDR3 is made up of 15 amino acids. Trimming pared 4 bases from V and 4 bases from J, leaving 15 bases between. CDR3 residues: CASSTGGLRSDTQYF. CDR3 DNA sequence: TGTGCCAGTAGTACCGGCGGGCTCCGGTCAGATACGCAGTATTTT.

The V and J genes are TRBV18 and TRBJ1-2; no clear D. V dropped 3 bases and J dropped 7 bases, with 9 bases sitting between them. Germline CDR1 reads KGHSH; CDR2 reads LQKENI. The CDR3 is 12 residues long. The DNA for the CDR3 is TGTGCCAGCTCACCTTTCGGCGGTGGCTACACCTTC. Its translation: CASSPFGGGYTF.

This clone was found once. The rearrangement joins TRBV6-1 to TRBJ2-1, with D perhaps matching TRBD2 (5 bases). The CDR3 sequence is 15 residues long. V was pared by 6 bases and J by 0 bases, with 12 bases between. The germline V gene has CDR1 MNHNS and CDR2 SASEGT. As DNA, the CDR3 is TGTGCCAGCAGCTCTACTAGGAGCTCCTACAATGAGCAGTTCTTC. This encodes CASSSTRSSYNEQFF.

This sequence joins TRBV11-2 and TRBJ2-5, with TRBD2 matching 8 bases. J was trimmed by 4 bases and V by 2 bases; bases with no gene match: 3. The CDR3 spans 14 residues. Germline V gene data show CDR1 as SGHAT and CDR2 as FQNNGV. The CDR3 DNA is TGTGCCAGCAGCTTAAATGGACTAGCAGAGACCCAGTACTTC. It yields the protein CASSLNGLAETQYF.

The chain has TRBV5-4 and TRBJ2-3; D is unresolved. CDR1 and CDR2 (germline): SGHNT, YYREEE (reference sequence). V was cut by 1 base and J by 0 bases, with 12 bases left in between. The CDR3 contains 16 residues. The DNA for the CDR3 is TGTGCCAGCAGCTTGATGTTAGACTTGAGCACAGATACGCAGTATTTT. Encoded protein: CASSLMLDLSTDTQYF.

This clone was observed a few times. V gene TRBV7-2 combines with J gene TRBJ2-3; tentative D call: TRBD2 (5 bases). The CDR3 consists of 13 residues. Germline CDR1 SGHTA, CDR2 FQGNSA. Trimming left V 5 bases short and J 2 bases short, with 8 bases between. CDR3 nucleotides: TGTGCCAGCAGCCGGGAACTCACAGATACGCAGTATTTT. It is translated as CASSRELTDTQYF. Using reference TRBV7-2 and TRBJ2-3 for the parts outside the CDR3, the full variable domain is GAGVSQSPSNKVTEKGKDVELRCDPISGHTALYWYRQSLGQGLEFLIYFQGNSAPDKSGLPSDRFSAERTGGSVSTLTIQRTQQEDSAVYLCASSRELTDTQYFGPGTRLTVL.

This rearrangement joins TRBV27 to TRBJ2-1; the match to TRBD1 covers 8 bases. J gave up 3 bases and V 2 bases, and 0 bases lay outside the gene matches. Germline assignment: CDR1 MNHEY and CDR2 SMNVEV (reference sequence). This CDR3 has 14 residues. CDR3 nucleotide sequence: TGTGCCAGCAGTTTAGGACAGGGCTACAATGAGCAGTTCTTC. This codes for CASSLGQGYNEQFF.

The V call is TRBV6-5, the J call TRBJ2-4, with D hard to call. V lost 6 bases to trimming and J lost 0 bases, with 12 bases between them. CDR3 length: 15 residues. Germline V gives CDR1 MNHEY, CDR2 SVGAGI. CDR3 sequence (DNA): TGTGCCAGCAGCCCCGCGGCGGTAGCCAAAAACATTCAGTACTTC. This sequence encodes CASSPAAVAKNIQYF.

CDR3 region: CASSDRGQGVNYGYTF. The CDR3 DNA sequence: TGTGCCAGCAGTGATAGGGGACAGGGAGTAAACTATGGCTACACCTTC. V gene TRBV6-1 combines with J gene TRBJ1-2; 9 bases are a match to TRBD1. V shed 3 bases and J 2 bases; nucleotides not matched to a gene: 7. Germline V gene data show CDR1 as MNHNS and CDR2 as SASEGT. There are 16 residues in the CDR3.

This clone was seen just once. This rearrangement joins TRBV5-1 to TRBJ2-1; 9 bases line up with TRBD1. Germline trimming cut 6 bases from V and 2 bases from J; bases unmatched to any gene: 6. The V gene's germline CDR1 is SGHRS and CDR2 YFSETQ. This CDR3 contains 15 residues. CDR3 DNA: TGCGCCAGCACCCCGGGACAGGGCGCCTACAATGAGCAGTTCTTC. This encodes CASTPGQGAYNEQFF.

V usage is TRBV9 and J usage is TRBJ1-6, with 7 bases matching TRBD1. J gave up 5 bases and V 4 bases, and 9 bases lay outside the gene matches. Looked up from germline, CDR1 is SGDLS and CDR2 is YYNGEE. This CDR3 contains 16 residues. The CDR3 bases are TGTGCCAGCAGCCTCCGGGGACAGTCAGATAATTCACCCCTCCACTTT. Amino acids: CASSLRGQSDNSPLHF.

The chain has TRBV7-2 and TRBJ1-1, with D perhaps TRBD1 (6 bases). The CDR3 spans 13 residues. V lost 6 bases, J lost 3 bases, and 11 bases lay in between. Germline V gene sequence: CDR1 SGHTA, CDR2 FQGNSA. CDR3 DNA: TGTGCCAGCAGTGTTACAGGGCACACTGAAGCTTTCTTT. Translation: CASSVTGHTEAFF.